One and the same sample provided the 8 T cell receptor beta chains below, sequenced in a study of cytomegalovirus exposure and HLA in healthy donors (dated by TCRdb to about 2017). Library prep was done by the immunoSEQ multiplex PCR assay. For the multiplex PCR, a mixture combining 60 forward primers for TCR Vbeta segments and 13 reverse primers for TCR Jbeta segments was used. In its TCRdb copy, this immuneACCESS table keeps in-frame sequences only and misses some clones. Where compared with another copy, unresolved V genes explain less than half of these, and the others have no known cause. Present in this sample are under 200,000 clones, 60% to 80% of which were seen just once. 2% to 2.5% of the sample comes from the top ten. Sequencing was carried out using PBMCs. The receptors come from a man in his 60s in good health and CMV-seronegative.

The chain uses TRBV28 and TRBJ1-1; no reliable D call. The V end lost 4 bases, the J end lost 1 base, and 16 bases lay between the germline ends. This CDR3 has 16 amino acids. Germline V gives CDR1 MDHEN, CDR2 SYDVKM. Here the CDR3 DNA reads TGTGCCAGCAGTTCACCCCGCGGCAGTAAGAACACTGAAGCTTTCTTT. It translates to CASSSPRGSKNTEAFF.

This clone was recorded a few times. The same CDR3 also results from other DNA sequences found in this sample. This chain joins TRBV27 and TRBJ1-5; 8 bases are shared with TRBD1. This CDR3 is 12 amino acids long. Germline trimming cut 7 bases from V and 7 bases from J; bases unmatched to any gene: 3. Germline CDR1 and CDR2: MNHEY and SMNVEV (reference sequence). The CDR3 sequence is CASKTGGQPQHF. The CDR3 DNA sequence: TGTGCCAGCAAAACAGGGGGGCAGCCCCAGCATTTT.

The gene calls are TRBV6-5 and TRBJ1-2, with 10 bases aligning to TRBD1. The length of the CDR3 is 13 residues. Per germline, CDR1 MNHEY and CDR2 SVGAGI. Trimming cost V 6 bases and J 4 bases; bases outside gene matches: 2. CDR3 DNA sequence: TGTGCCAGCAGCAGGACAGGGGGCTATGGCTACACCTTC. Translated, it gives CASSRTGGYGYTF.

The rearrangement joins TRBV11-2 to TRBJ1-5, with no clear D. The CDR3 covers 14 residues. V was cut by 1 base and J by 5 bases, with 9 bases left in between. In germline, CDR1 is SGHAT, CDR2 FQNNGV. In nucleotides, the CDR3 is TGTGCCAGCAGCTTAGCGGCAGGCGATCAGCCCCAGCATTTT. It codes for CASSLAAGDQPQHF.

In its sample, this clone was seen a few times. J is TRBJ1-1 and V is TRBV6-5, with D possibly matching TRBD1 (6 bases). V gave up 6 bases and J gave up 10 bases, with 21 bases separating them. Germline V lookup: CDR1 MNHEY, CDR2 SVGAGI. The CDR3 contains 14 residues. The CDR3 is CASRSPGGPEGAFF. In nucleotides, the CDR3 is TGTGCCAGCAGATCTCCGGGGGGCCCTGAAGGAGCTTTCTTT.

For the CDR3, the DNA is TGTGCCAGCAGCGAGGGGGTGGCGGTCTACTACGAGCAGTACTTC. Its protein is CASSEGVAVYYEQYF. The rearrangement links TRBV9 to TRBJ2-7, with a possible D match to TRBD1 (6 bases). The CDR3 loop spans 15 amino acids. Germline V gene data show CDR1 as SGDLS and CDR2 as YYNGEE. V lost 3 bases and J 3 bases, leaving 16 bases between the germline ends.

V gene TRBV28 combines with J gene TRBJ1-2, with D perhaps TRBD1 (6 bases). V was clipped by 3 bases and J by 8 bases, with 13 bases between them. Per the germline V gene, CDR1 is MDHEN and CDR2 is SYDVKM. The CDR3 is made up of 13 amino acids. Here the CDR3 DNA reads TGTGCCAGCAGTTTGGGACAACGGAGGGGCTACACCTTC. Protein product: CASSLGQRRGYTF.

The rearrangement uses TRBV2 and TRBJ2-7; 13 bases are shared with TRBD2. V lost 5 bases to trimming and J lost 2 bases; unmatched junction nucleotides: 3. The germline V gene has CDR1 SNHLY and CDR2 FYNNEI. The CDR3 is made up of 15 amino acids. The CDR3 here is CASSSTSGGAYEQYF. The CDR3 DNA reads as TGTGCCAGCAGTTCCACTAGCGGGGGGGCCTACGAGCAGTACTTC.